These 5 T cell receptor beta chains came from one sample sequenced in a study of shared clonotypes between healthy human individuals. CD45RO negativity and positive selection for CCR7 defined naive CD8 cells, a population that excluded terminally differentiated effector memory CD45RA+ cells. Only in-frame clones appear in the TCRdb table, and some are missing; sequencing was by immunoSEQ multiplex PCR. The sample consists of about 2.1 million clones, roughly 91% of them appearing once. Sequencing was carried out using naive CD8+ T cells from PBMCs. All receptors come from a man aged 18 to 35 in good health. Some clones in this sample may be carry-over from other donors' samples.

The chain has TRBV6-4 and TRBJ2-1; perhaps TRBD2 as D (6 bases). Germline values: CDR1 MRHNA, CDR2 SNTAGT. Trimming shortened V by 0 bases and J by 1 base, and 13 bases separated the two germline ends. The CDR3 loop spans 17 amino acids. CDR3 in DNA: TGTGCCAGCAGTGACTCGCGGCTAGCGCAGTCCTACAATGAGCAGTTCTTC. Translating gives CASSDSRLAQSYNEQFF.

A word on this clone: Other DNA sequences within the sample encode an identical CDR3. V and J are TRBV28 and TRBJ2-2, with 10 bases identical to TRBD2. Germline CDR1 and CDR2: MDHEN and SYDVKM. The CDR3 runs to 14 residues. J gave up 4 bases and V 6 bases, and 2 bases lay outside the gene matches. DNA of the CDR3: TGTGCCAGCAGCTTAGCGGGAGGCACCGGGGAGCTGTTTTTT. Amino acid sequence: CASSLAGGTGELFF.

This clone appeared a few times. The chain links TRBV11-2 to TRBJ2-1; D gene ambiguous. Germline loops: CDR1 SGHAT, CDR2 FQNNGV. CDR3 length: 15 residues. Trimming removed 0 bases at V and 10 bases at J, with 16 bases between. CDR3 DNA: TGTGCCAGCAGCTTAGATTTCAGGCGCGCGAGAGAGCAGTTCTTC. Residues: CASSLDFRRAREQFF.

The V gene is TRBV27, the J gene TRBJ1-2; maybe TRBD1 (5 bases). The CDR3 loop spans 14 amino acids. From germline, CDR1 is MNHEY and CDR2 SMNVEV (reference sequence). The V end was cut by 2 bases, the J end by 0 bases, with 7 bases between. The CDR3 region is CASSLQGANYGYTF. In DNA, the CDR3 is TGTGCCAGCAGTTTACAGGGAGCTAACTATGGCTACACCTTC.

The gene calls are TRBV7-9 and TRBJ2-5, with D unclear. Germline values: CDR1 SEHNR, CDR2 FQNEAQ (reference sequence). The CDR3 runs to 14 residues. Trimming left V 4 bases short and J 3 bases short, with 12 bases between. The CDR3 region is CASSSVVEKETQYF. Here the CDR3 DNA reads TGTGCCAGCAGCTCAGTAGTGGAGAAAGAGACCCAGTACTTC.